The 5 T cell receptor beta chains in this list originate from one sample, sequenced in a study of CXCR3-negative and CXCR3-positive naive CD8 T cells. Findings and caveats of the study: Comparison of naive cells showed more hydrophobic TRB CDR3s in CXCR3-positive than in CXCR3-negative naive cells.

UMI-tagged TRB cDNA libraries were built via 5' RACE. With the 5' RACE reads reprocessed, TCRdb shows one record per CDR3 protein and no DNA. This specimen shows about 130,000 distinct CDR3 sequences; the ten leading clones hold about 0.54%. Their specific antigens are unknown. The material sequenced was naive CXCR3+ CD8+ T cells from blood. Subset specified: CD45RO-CCR7+CD27+CD95- naive CD8+ T cells expressing CXCR3 (TNR3+). These TCRs come from a human donor in good health. Some clones in this sample may be carry-over from other donors' samples.

CDR3 sequence: CASSPGDSTYNEQFF. V is TRBV5-1 and J is TRBJ2-1; TCRdb's D call, TRBD1, is unchecked because there is no DNA. The germline gives CDR1 SGHRS, CDR2 YFSETQ. There are 15 residues in the CDR3.

V gene TRBV5-1 combines with J gene TRBJ2-1; TCRdb proposes TRBD2, but this gene call is untestable without DNA. Per germline, CDR1 SGHRS and CDR2 YFSETQ. This CDR3 region has 18 residues. The CDR3 reads CASSLGVAGVPPHNEQFF.

V gene TRBV5-1 combines with J gene TRBJ2-1; with no DNA, the TCRdb D assignment of TRBD1 cannot be verified. This CDR3 region has 15 residues. Per the germline V gene, CDR1 is SGHRS and CDR2 is YFSETQ. The CDR3 sequence is CASSSPDRGRDEQFF.

The gene calls are TRBV29-1 and TRBJ1-2; TCRdb's D call, TRBD1, is unchecked because there is no DNA. This CDR3 contains 13 residues. Germline CDR1 SQVTM, CDR2 ANQGSEA. The CDR3: CSVEPQGGYGYTF. Combining the CDR3 with reference TRBV29-1 and TRBJ1-2 gives the whole variable domain SAVISQKPSRDICQRGTSLTIQCQVDSQVTMMFWYRQQPGQSLTLIATANQGSEATYESGFVIDKFPISRPNLTFSTLTVSNMSPEDSSIYLCSVEPQGGYGYTFGSGTRLTVV.

The rearrangement joins TRBV29-1 to TRBJ2-7; the TCRdb D gene call, TRBD1, has no DNA to confirm it. The CDR3 contains 12 residues. Germline loops: CDR1 SQVTM, CDR2 ANQGSEA. CDR3 protein: CSGSDRGYEQYF.